Listed below are T cell receptor beta chains from one sample, sequenced in a study of CD8+ T cells in alopecia areata. Only in-frame clones appear in the TCRdb table, and some are missing; sequencing was by immunoSEQ multiplex PCR. Counted here are some 150,000 clones, about 88% occurring once; the ten biggest clones make up less than 15%. This material consisted of CD8+ T cells sorted from blood, taken at week 4, from a patient treated with tofacitinib. These receptors were obtained from a human donor with alopecia areata. Both conserved end residues are part of each CDR3. A D gene is named only where the DNA matches it firmly. Size values are once, few and many counts, or a class for expanded clones, and some rows have none.

CDR3aa: CAISEDNYNEQFF; CDR3nt: TGTGCCATCAGTGAGGATAATTACAATGAGCAGTTCTTC; abundance: -; d_gene: -; v_gene: TRBV10-3; j_gene: TRBJ2-1
CDR3aa: CASSIDGGETQYF; CDR3nt: TGTGCCAGTAGTATAGATGGGGGAGAGACCCAGTACTTC; abundance: -; d_gene: -; v_gene: TRBV19; j_gene: TRBJ2-5
CDR3aa: CAWSSSSEQYF; CDR3nt: TGTGCCTGGAGTTCTTCAAGCGAGCAGTACTTC; abundance: -; d_gene: -; v_gene: TRBV30; j_gene: TRBJ2-7
CDR3aa: CASSRRFVGDEQFF; CDR3nt: TGCGCCAGCAGCCGTCGTTTCGTGGGAGATGAGCAGTTCTTC; abundance: -; d_gene: -; v_gene: TRBV4-1; j_gene: TRBJ2-1
CDR3aa: CASSLGAGIFRNEQFF; CDR3nt: TGTGCCAGCAGTTTAGGTGCAGGGATTTTCAGAAATGAGCAGTTCTTC; abundance: -; d_gene: -; v_gene: TRBV27; j_gene: TRBJ2-1
CDR3aa: CAWSVVNTEAFF; CDR3nt: TGTGCCTGGAGTGTCGTGAACACTGAAGCTTTCTTT; abundance: -; d_gene: -; v_gene: TRBV30; j_gene: TRBJ1-1
CDR3aa: CSVESGGPDTEAFF; CDR3nt: TGCAGCGTTGAAAGCGGGGGGCCAGACACTGAAGCTTTCTTT; abundance: -; d_gene: -; v_gene: TRBV29-1; j_gene: TRBJ1-1
CDR3aa: CASSATGALNTEAFF; CDR3nt: TGTGCCAGCAGCGCGACAGGGGCTTTGAACACTGAAGCTTTCTTT; abundance: -; d_gene: TRBD1; v_gene: TRBV9; j_gene: TRBJ1-1
CDR3aa: CAWNKLAGISDTQYF; CDR3nt: TGTGCCTGGAATAAACTAGCGGGAATCTCAGATACGCAGTATTTT; abundance: -; d_gene: TRBD2; v_gene: TRBV30; j_gene: TRBJ2-3
CDR3aa: CAWSVPGEYGYTF; CDR3nt: TGTGCCTGGAGTGTACCCGGCGAATATGGCTACACCTTC; abundance: -; d_gene: -; v_gene: TRBV30; j_gene: TRBJ1-2
CDR3aa: CASSLGQGEFYGYTF; CDR3nt: TGTGCCAGTAGTCTAGGACAGGGGGAGTTCTATGGCTACACCTTC; abundance: -; d_gene: TRBD1; v_gene: TRBV19; j_gene: TRBJ1-2
CDR3aa: CATSDGSGGAVDTQYF; CDR3nt: TGTGCCACCAGCGACGGTAGCGGGGGGGCCGTGGATACGCAGTATTTT; abundance: few; d_gene: TRBD2; v_gene: TRBV6-4; j_gene: TRBJ2-3
CDR3aa: CASSSAGGKNIQYF; CDR3nt: TGTGCCAGCAGCTCCGCGGGCGGCAAAAACATTCAGTACTTC; abundance: -; d_gene: -; v_gene: TRBV7-6; j_gene: TRBJ2-4
CDR3aa: CSVEALTSLGDTQYF; CDR3nt: TGCAGCGTTGAAGCGTTAACTAGCCTGGGTGATACGCAGTATTTT; abundance: -; d_gene: -; v_gene: TRBV29-1; j_gene: TRBJ2-3
CDR3aa: CASSVGYSWIF; CDR3nt: TGTGCCAGCAGTGTTGGATACAGCTGGATCTTC; abundance: -; d_gene: -; v_gene: TRBV25-1; j_gene: TRBJ2-1
CDR3aa: CASSELGLADTQYF; CDR3nt: TGTGCCAGCAGTGAGTTGGGATTAGCGGATACCCAGTACTTC; abundance: -; d_gene: -; v_gene: TRBV25-1; j_gene: TRBJ2-5
CDR3aa: CASSPITNTGELFF; CDR3nt: TGTGCCAGCAGCCCAATAACGAACACCGGGGAGCTGTTTTTT; abundance: -; d_gene: -; v_gene: TRBV7-9; j_gene: TRBJ2-2
CDR3aa: CSVETSPTDTQYF; CDR3nt: TGCAGCGTTGAGACTAGCCCCACAGATACGCAGTATTTT; abundance: -; d_gene: TRBD2; v_gene: TRBV29-1; j_gene: TRBJ2-3
CDR3aa: CASSQTPTNEKLFF; CDR3nt: TGCGCCAGCAGCCAAACACCGACTAATGAAAAACTGTTTTTT; abundance: once; d_gene: -; v_gene: TRBV4-1; j_gene: TRBJ1-4
CDR3aa: CASSIDAGQGASGELFF; CDR3nt: TGTGCCAGTAGTATAGATGCGGGACAGGGAGCAAGCGGGGAGCTGTTTTTT; abundance: -; d_gene: TRBD1; v_gene: TRBV19; j_gene: TRBJ2-2
CDR3aa: CSVEVRDRGPYEQYF; CDR3nt: TGCAGCGTTGAAGTACGGGACAGGGGCCCCTACGAGCAGTACTTC; abundance: -; d_gene: TRBD1; v_gene: TRBV29-1; j_gene: TRBJ2-7
CDR3aa: CASSLDRSRALTGELFF; CDR3nt: TGTGCCAGCAGCTTAGATAGGTCTCGGGCACTCACCGGGGAGCTGTTTTTT; abundance: -; d_gene: -; v_gene: TRBV7-6; j_gene: TRBJ2-2
CDR3aa: CSVTGGTTYEQYF; CDR3nt: TGCAGCGTAACAGGGGGTACAACCTACGAGCAGTACTTC; abundance: few; d_gene: TRBD1; v_gene: TRBV29-1; j_gene: TRBJ2-7
CDR3aa: CASSPLGDNEQFF; CDR3nt: TGTGCCAGCAGCCCCTTAGGGGACAATGAGCAGTTCTTC; abundance: few; d_gene: -; v_gene: TRBV27; j_gene: TRBJ2-1
CDR3aa: CASSEDLAGGLRYTGELFF; CDR3nt: TGTGCCAGCAGTGAAGATTTAGCGGGGGGACTCCGATACACCGGGGAGCTGTTTTTT; abundance: -; d_gene: TRBD2; v_gene: TRBV6-1; j_gene: TRBJ2-2
CDR3aa: CASSKGPGGAGEETQYF; CDR3nt: TGTGCCAGCAGCAAAGGGCCCGGAGGAGCGGGAGAGGAGACCCAGTACTTC; abundance: -; d_gene: -; v_gene: TRBV21-1; j_gene: TRBJ2-5
CDR3aa: CASSLMGVFDEQYF; CDR3nt: TGTGCCAGCAGTTTAATGGGTGTGTTCGACGAGCAGTACTTC; abundance: -; d_gene: -; v_gene: TRBV27; j_gene: TRBJ2-7
CDR3aa: CASSSSEAYEQYF; CDR3nt: TGTGCCAGCAGCTCGTCAGAGGCCTACGAGCAGTACTTC; abundance: once; d_gene: -; v_gene: TRBV7-6; j_gene: TRBJ2-7
CDR3aa: CASSPQQGRKLFF; CDR3nt: TGTGCCAGCAGTCCCCAACAGGGGAGAAAACTGTTTTTT; abundance: -; d_gene: TRBD1; v_gene: TRBV6-5; j_gene: TRBJ1-4
CDR3aa: CASSQAGGQRTQYF; CDR3nt: TGCGCCAGCAGCCAAGCAGGGGGTCAGCGGACCCAGTACTTC; abundance: -; d_gene: TRBD1; v_gene: TRBV4-1; j_gene: TRBJ2-5
CDR3aa: CASSLRDSGNTIYF; CDR3nt: TGTGCCAGCAGCCTCAGGGACTCTGGAAACACCATATATTTT; abundance: few; d_gene: -; v_gene: TRBV28; j_gene: TRBJ1-3
CDR3aa: CASSPTGGGPLDEQFF; CDR3nt: TGTGCCAGCAGCCCTACAGGCGGGGGGCCTCTCGATGAGCAGTTCTTC; abundance: -; d_gene: TRBD2; v_gene: TRBV7-3; j_gene: TRBJ2-1
CDR3aa: CASSSMLFKNTEAFF; CDR3nt: TGTGCCAGCAGCTCCATGCTATTTAAGAACACTGAAGCTTTCTTT; abundance: -; d_gene: -; v_gene: TRBV5-6; j_gene: TRBJ1-1
CDR3aa: CASSYSQLPTDTQYF; CDR3nt: TGTGCCAGCAGTTACTCCCAGCTACCCACAGATACGCAGTATTTT; abundance: -; d_gene: -; v_gene: TRBV6-5; j_gene: TRBJ2-3
CDR3aa: CSVIGRVNEQFF; CDR3nt: TGCAGCGTCATTGGACGCGTTAATGAGCAGTTCTTC; abundance: few; d_gene: -; v_gene: TRBV29-1; j_gene: TRBJ2-1
CDR3aa: CSVGEADTQYF; CDR3nt: TGCAGCGTGGGGGAGGCAGATACGCAGTATTTT; abundance: -; d_gene: -; v_gene: TRBV29-1; j_gene: TRBJ2-3
CDR3aa: CASSPRTGYYEQYF; CDR3nt: TGTGCCAGCAGCCCGAGGACAGGCTACTACGAGCAGTACTTC; abundance: -; d_gene: TRBD1; v_gene: TRBV7-9; j_gene: TRBJ2-7
CDR3aa: CASSLAFPRPQHF; CDR3nt: TGTGCCAGCAGTTTGGCATTCCCAAGGCCCCAGCATTTT; abundance: -; d_gene: -; v_gene: TRBV27; j_gene: TRBJ1-5
CDR3aa: CASSIVGTVAYEQYF; CDR3nt: TGTGCCAGTAGTATAGTTGGGACGGTAGCCTACGAGCAGTACTTC; abundance: few; d_gene: -; v_gene: TRBV19; j_gene: TRBJ2-7
CDR3aa: CASSLTTVNTEAFF; CDR3nt: TGTGCCAGCAGCTTAACGACAGTGAACACTGAAGCTTTCTTT; abundance: -; d_gene: -; v_gene: TRBV6-5; j_gene: TRBJ1-1
CDR3aa: CAIGVGQGVYEQYF; CDR3nt: TGTGCCATCGGAGTGGGGCAGGGGGTCTACGAGCAGTACTTC; abundance: -; d_gene: TRBD1; v_gene: TRBV10-3; j_gene: TRBJ2-7
CDR3aa: CSVEGENSGANVLTF; CDR3nt: TGCAGCGTTGAAGGAGAAAACTCTGGGGCCAACGTCCTGACTTTC; abundance: few; d_gene: -; v_gene: TRBV29-1; j_gene: TRBJ2-6
CDR3aa: CASSSDGNQPQHF; CDR3nt: TGTGCCAGCAGTTCGGACGGAAATCAGCCCCAGCATTTT; abundance: -; d_gene: -; v_gene: TRBV28; j_gene: TRBJ1-5
CDR3aa: CASSQDPGGTYNEQFF; CDR3nt: TGTGCCAGCAGCCAAGACCCGGGAGGTACTTACAATGAGCAGTTCTTC; abundance: -; d_gene: TRBD2; v_gene: TRBV14; j_gene: TRBJ2-1
CDR3aa: CASRQMDPGELFF; CDR3nt: TGTGCCAGCAGACAAATGGATCCCGGGGAGCTGTTTTTT; abundance: once; d_gene: -; v_gene: TRBV6-5; j_gene: TRBJ2-2
CDR3aa: CASSYIPGDQETQYF; CDR3nt: TGTGCCAGCAGCTATATACCGGGAGACCAAGAGACCCAGTACTTC; abundance: -; d_gene: -; v_gene: TRBV11-2; j_gene: TRBJ2-5
CDR3aa: CASSKGTGAYEQYF; CDR3nt: TGCGCCAGCAGCAAAGGGACAGGGGCCTACGAGCAGTACTTC; abundance: -; d_gene: TRBD1; v_gene: TRBV5-1; j_gene: TRBJ2-7
CDR3aa: CASSPQSTDTQYF; CDR3nt: TGTGCCAGCAGCCCCCAGAGCACAGATACGCAGTATTTT; abundance: -; d_gene: -; v_gene: TRBV4-2; j_gene: TRBJ2-3
CDR3aa: CSVDGGSYNEQFF; CDR3nt: TGCAGCGTTGATGGGGGCTCTTACAATGAGCAGTTCTTC; abundance: few; d_gene: -; v_gene: TRBV29-1; j_gene: TRBJ2-1
CDR3aa: CSAPSTDTQYF; CDR3nt: TGCAGCGCCCCTAGCACAGATACGCAGTATTTT; abundance: few; d_gene: -; v_gene: TRBV29-1; j_gene: TRBJ2-3
CDR3aa: CATSRDTSGGPNTGELFF; CDR3nt: TGTGCCACCAGCAGAGATACTAGCGGGGGCCCAAACACCGGGGAGCTGTTTTTT; abundance: -; d_gene: TRBD2; v_gene: TRBV15; j_gene: TRBJ2-2